A single sample gave rise to the 21 T cell receptor beta chains below, sequenced in a study of T cell responses to AZD1222 COVID-19 vaccine. Method: immunoSEQ multiplex PCR; TCRdb's copy keeps in-frame clones and lacks some. Of some 120,000 clones detected, 88% appear once; the ten largest clones hold 4.5% to 7%. The specimen was peripheral blood, collected 28 days after the second AZD1222 dose. These receptors originate from an adult who received the AZD1222 COVID-19 vaccine.

V and J are TRBV7-9 and TRBJ1-2; 8 bases fit TRBD1. Germline loops: CDR1 SEHNR, CDR2 FQNEAQ (reference sequence). The ends lost 7 bases at V and 1 base at J; junction bases unmatched: 5. The CDR3 consists of 14 residues. The CDR3: CASTLGQVNYGYTF. For the CDR3, the DNA is TGTGCCAGCACCTTGGGACAGGTTAACTATGGCTACACCTTC.

This sequence joins TRBV19 and TRBJ2-1; D is unresolved. V was cut by 6 bases and J by 5 bases, with 11 bases left in between. Germline CDR1 LNHDA, CDR2 SQIVND (reference sequence). The CDR3 runs to 13 residues. In DNA, the CDR3 is TGTGCCAGTAGCAGCTCTGAGGACAATGAGCAGTTCTTC. Encoded protein: CASSSSEDNEQFF.

This CDR3 is CASSHGTGYTGELFF. The CDR3 nucleotides read TGTGCCAGCAGTCACGGGACAGGCTACACCGGGGAGCTGTTTTTT. The V and J genes are TRBV6-5 and TRBJ2-2, with TRBD1 identical over 8 bases. This CDR3 has 15 amino acids. The germline gives CDR1 MNHEY, CDR2 SVGAGI. V shed 5 bases and J 3 bases; nucleotides not matched to a gene: 5.

The chain has TRBV5-1 and TRBJ2-3, with a weak D call TRBD1 (5 bases). With 0 bases removed from V and 6 bases from J, the gap between germline ends came to 5 bases. Germline-derived CDR1 and CDR2 are SGHRS and YFSETQ. This CDR3 is built from 12 residues. The CDR3 protein is CASSLEGDTQYF. Here the CDR3 DNA reads TGCGCCAGCAGCTTGGAGGGGGATACGCAGTATTTT.

This clone has a single count. This chain joins TRBV10-3 and TRBJ1-4, with a weak D call TRBD1 (5 bases). Trimming shortened V by 6 bases and J by 6 bases, and 14 bases separated the two germline ends. This CDR3 has 14 residues. Germline-derived CDR1 and CDR2 are ENHRY and SYGVKD. The CDR3 DNA is TGTGCCATCAGACCCCAGGGTCAACATGAAAAACTGTTTTTT. Encoded protein: CAIRPQGQHEKLFF.

Written as DNA, the CDR3 is TGTGCCAGCAGCTTTAGCGGTGTGTGGGAATCCTTTCGCAATCAGCCCCAGCATTTT. Amino acids: CASSFSGVWESFRNQPQHF. The rearrangement joins TRBV5-5 to TRBJ1-5; the D is unclear. Trimming cost V 2 bases and J 2 bases, with 23 bases left between them. Looked up from germline, CDR1 is SGHKS and CDR2 is YYEKEE (reference sequence). The length of the CDR3 is 19 residues. Supplemented by reference TRBV5-5 and TRBJ1-5, the full variable domain reads DAGVTQSPTHLIKTRGQQVTLRCSPISGHKSVSWYQQVLGQGPQFIFQYYEKEERGRGNFPDRFSARQFPNYSSELNVNALLLGDSALYLCASSFSGVWESFRNQPQHFGDGTRLSIL.

V gene TRBV3-1 (or the pseudogene TRBV3-2) combines with J gene TRBJ2-7; a possible D gene is TRBD2 (7 bases). The CDR3 contains 14 residues. In germline, CDR1 is LGHDT, CDR2 YNNKEL (reference sequence). Deletions cut 4 bases from V and 5 bases from J, with 15 bases between. This CDR3 reads CASSPGWGGDEQYF. The CDR3 bases are TGTGCCAGCAGCCCCGGGTGGGGGGGCGACGAGCAGTACTTC.

J is TRBJ1-1 and V is TRBV3-1 (or the pseudogene TRBV3-2); the D gene is possibly TRBD1 (5 bases). This CDR3 is built from 14 residues. The germline CDR1 and CDR2 sequences are LGHDT and YNNKEL (reference sequence). Trimming shortened V by 2 bases and J by 1 base, and 8 bases separated the two germline ends. CDR3 DNA: TGTGCCAGCAGCCAAACCGGACAGAACACTGAAGCTTTCTTT. The encoded protein is CASSQTGQNTEAFF.

This chain uses TRBV7-9 with TRBJ2-1; no clear D. This CDR3 is built from 13 residues. CDR1 and CDR2 (germline): SEHNR, FQNEAQ (reference sequence). V lost 10 bases to trimming and J lost 0 bases, with 10 bases between them. Here the CDR3 DNA reads TGTGCCAACTTCCCTAGCTCCTACAATGAGCAGTTCTTC. Translation gives CANFPSSYNEQFF.

V gene TRBV5-1 combines with J gene TRBJ2-7; 11 bases align to TRBD2. CDR1 is SGHRS, CDR2 YFSETQ, per germline. With 4 bases clipped from V and 4 bases from J, the junction kept 7 bases outside the gene matches. The CDR3 spans 15 residues. The DNA for the CDR3 is TGCGCCAGCAGCGTAACTAGCGGGAGTAGTTACGAGCAGTACTTC. It translates to CASSVTSGSSYEQYF.

In this sample, this clone turned up once. This rearrangement joins TRBV6-5 to TRBJ1-2, with 7 positions matching TRBD1. The length of the CDR3 is 14 residues. Germline CDR1 is MNHEY and CDR2 is SVGAGI. V shed 4 bases, J shed 3 bases, and the junction held 5 bases outside the gene matches. Written as DNA, the CDR3 is TGTGCCAGCAGTTCGACAGGGCTGGACTATGGCTACACCTTC. Protein sequence: CASSSTGLDYGYTF.

CDR3 sequence: CASSLAGSAGEKLFF. CDR3 nucleotides: TGCGCCAGCAGCTTGGCCGGATCTGCTGGTGAAAAACTGTTTTTT. This chain uses TRBV5-1 with TRBJ1-4, with D uncertain. The CDR3 loop spans 15 amino acids. Between the trimmed V and J ends, which lost 0 bases and 7 bases, there was a span of 13 bases. Germline CDR1 reads SGHRS; CDR2 reads YFSETQ.

The rearrangement joins TRBV4-1 to TRBJ2-3; no reliable D call. The CDR3 loop spans 16 amino acids. With 4 bases removed from V and 0 bases from J, the gap between germline ends came to 14 bases. The germline V gene encodes CDR1 MGHRA and CDR2 YSYEKL. The CDR3 region has the DNA TGCGCCAGCAGCCCGGCGCAGTTCGCGAGCACAGATACGCAGTATTTT. Its protein is CASSPAQFASTDTQYF.

The rearrangement links TRBV5-6 to TRBJ1-6; unclear D gene. Trimming left V 1 base short and J 7 bases short, with 6 bases between. CDR3 length: 13 amino acids. Germline V gene data show CDR1 as SGHDT and CDR2 as YYEEEE. The CDR3 DNA sequence: TGTGCCAGCAGCTTGCGCAGAAATTCACCCCTCCACTTT. Translating it yields CASSLRRNSPLHF.

The chain employs TRBV5-4 and TRBJ1-4, with no clear D. In germline, CDR1 is SGHNT, CDR2 YYREEE (reference sequence). With 0 bases removed from V and 8 bases from J, the gap between germline ends came to 2 bases. The CDR3 sequence is 11 residues long. CDR3 region: CASSLGEKLFF. Here the CDR3 DNA reads TGTGCCAGCAGCTTGGGCGAAAAACTGTTTTTT.

CDR3 DNA sequence: TGTGCCAGCAGCCCGGGACTAGCGGAGTACAATGAGCAGTTCTTC. It is translated as CASSPGLAEYNEQFF. The chain is built from TRBV4-2 and TRBJ2-1; 11 bases line up with TRBD2. CDR1 is LGHNA and CDR2 is YNFKEQ in the germline V gene. J gave up 4 bases and V 4 bases, and 3 bases lay outside the gene matches. The CDR3 covers 15 residues.

This sequence joins TRBV30 and TRBJ1-3; D remains ambiguous. V lost 0 bases and J lost 0, with 6 bases in between. Germline values: CDR1 GTSNPN, CDR2 SVGIG (reference sequence). This CDR3 comprises 14 residues. This CDR3 is CAWSVISSGNTIYF. Written as DNA, the CDR3 is TGTGCCTGGAGTGTCATAAGCTCTGGAAACACCATATATTTT.

The J gene is TRBJ2-5, the V gene TRBV5-1, with TRBD1 identical over 8 bases. Germline loops: CDR1 SGHRS, CDR2 YFSETQ. The V gene end was trimmed by 3 bases and the J gene end by 4 bases; junction bases not matched to a gene: 14. The CDR3 is made up of 17 amino acids. CDR3 residues: CASSSTGQGKVGETQYF. CDR3 DNA sequence: TGCGCCAGCAGCTCAACCGGACAGGGTAAGGTCGGAGAGACCCAGTACTTC.

The chain recombines TRBV7-5 with TRBJ1-5. TRBV7-5 is a pseudogene locus. This CDR3 is built from 12 residues. The CDR3 region is CARSLVVWPQHF. The CDR3 DNA sequence: TGTGCCAGAAGCTTAGTGGTGTGGCCCCAGCATTTT.

The chain combines TRBV6-6 with TRBJ1-4; 12 bases match TRBD1. The CDR3 sequence is 16 residues long. V dropped 6 bases and J dropped 5; count of bases not matched to a gene: 7. The germline gives CDR1 MNHNY, CDR2 SVGAGI (reference sequence). The CDR3 sequence is CASSTGTGGTNEKLFF. DNA of the CDR3: TGTGCCAGCAGCACCGGGACAGGGGGCACGAATGAAAAACTGTTTTTT.

V usage is TRBV12-3 or TRBV12-4 and J usage is TRBJ1-1; D ambiguous. Trimming stripped 11 bases from V and 0 bases from J, with 13 bases between. There are 13 residues in the CDR3. The CDR3 here is CAVRKGMNTEAFF. The DNA of the CDR3 is TGTGCCGTCCGCAAGGGAATGAACACTGAAGCTTTCTTT.